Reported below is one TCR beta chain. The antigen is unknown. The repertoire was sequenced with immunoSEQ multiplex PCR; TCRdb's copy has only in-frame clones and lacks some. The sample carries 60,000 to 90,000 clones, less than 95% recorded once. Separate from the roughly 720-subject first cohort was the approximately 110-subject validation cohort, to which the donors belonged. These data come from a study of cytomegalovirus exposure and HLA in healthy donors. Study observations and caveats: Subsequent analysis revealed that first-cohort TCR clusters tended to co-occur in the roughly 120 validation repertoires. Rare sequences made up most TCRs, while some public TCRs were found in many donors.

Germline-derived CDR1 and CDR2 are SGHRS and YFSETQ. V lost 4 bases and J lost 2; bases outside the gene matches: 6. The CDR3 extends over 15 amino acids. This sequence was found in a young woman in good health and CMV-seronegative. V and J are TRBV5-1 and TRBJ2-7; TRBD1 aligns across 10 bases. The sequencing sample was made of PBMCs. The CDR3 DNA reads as TGCGCCAGCAGCGCCCGACAGGGGGCCGCCTACGAGCAGTACTTC. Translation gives CASSARQGAAYEQYF.